Given below is one TCR beta chain in context. Its matching antigen is unknown. Assay: immunoSEQ multiplex PCR; the TCRdb copy retains only in-frame clones and omits some. The sample contains tens of thousands of clones, over 80% of which appear only once. The sample comes from a study of T cell responses to AZD1222 COVID-19 vaccine. Turning to the study itself: Second doses at about 4 or about 12 weeks were pooled.

Findings and caveats of the study: The repertoires were collected only after the peak T cell response. White British ancestry dominated among donors, who included more females, and clonal diversity was possibly underestimated. A reported finding is that nearly half of spike-specific TCRs target unmutated variant regions.

This CDR3 has 15 residues. Germline CDR1 is SGHDT and CDR2 is YYEEEE. Trimming took 4 bases from V and 7 from J; bases not matched to a gene: 10. This specimen was peripheral blood, taken on day 0 of AZD1222 vaccination. The source is an adult in good health. The genes are TRBV5-6 and TRBJ1-4; 7 nucleotides line up with TRBD1. CDR3 DNA: TGTGCCAGCAGCCCCCGGACAGGACAGCCTGAAAAACTGTTTTTT. It yields the protein CASSPRTGQPEKLFF.